This T cell receptor (beta chain) is from a study of cytomegalovirus exposure and HLA in healthy donors (dated by TCRdb to 2015 to 2018). Concerning the study at large: According to an earlier analysis of 587 of the donors, about 179 million T cells yielded roughly 110 million unique TCR beta sequences and about 280 Gb of sequence data. An earlier analysis of nearly 600 of the donors applied high-throughput TCR beta sequencing to assess whether each TCR beta V gene segment acted as functional or pseudogenic. In the later analysis, no new phenotypic data were used to find candidate immune exposures; instead, reliance was placed on TCR beta sequences and their occurrence across donors. Every discovery cohort repertoire had been produced on one sequencing platform. The aim of the study was to test whether cataloging public T cell receptors could identify signatures of past pathogen exposure. About 310 gigabases of sequencing data and roughly 90 million unique TCR sequences were included in an early release covering about 700 HLA-typed donors. The genetic ancestry cluster associated with self-reported Caucasian donors included roughly four fifths of the 398 genotyped donors. Both class I and class II loci were covered by HLA typing, at four-digit resolution. Donor age, sex, ethnicity and CMV serostatus were collected together with the repertoire data. Along with the 666-subject first cohort, a separate validation cohort of approximately 110 different subjects was used. The study used immunosequencing to profile the T cell repertoires of more than 650 subjects and linked those repertoires to cytomegalovirus serostatus. A later genetic analysis used genome-wide SNP genotypes for about 60% of the roughly 700 donors, treating that subset as a discovery cohort. To predict cytomegalovirus infection status, the study brought together high-throughput TCR immunosequencing, statistical association of individual TCRs with disease status, and machine learning. A later analysis re-analyzed previously published TCR beta repertoires from 650 to 800 donors and added high-resolution HLA genotyping to study TCR occurrence patterns. On average, roughly 240,000 unique TCR beta nucleotide sequences were sequenced per donor among roughly 430 genotyped donors of the cohort, with 15% to 20% of those sequences being non-productive. About five DR-DQ haplotypes were handled as single units for association and clustering because linkage in the cohort was strong. Typing coverage differed by locus: A, B, C, DRB1 and DQB1 were typed in roughly 620-630 donors, DQA1 in approximately 520, DPA1 in 600 to 610, and DPB1 in 472. Results and caveats for the whole study, not just this receptor: Most CMV-associated TCR beta chains appeared to be HLA-restricted in a later analysis, and the HLA associations seemed to be driven largely by CMV exposure. Several of the top co-occurrence clusters appeared to be linked to parvovirus B19, influenza, CMV and Epstein-Barr virus, according to a later analysis. This cohort had only TCR beta chains sequenced, and the lack of alpha or paired-chain data limited which features could be detected. Broadly in line with IMGT annotations, most TCR beta V segments showed up in productive rearrangements about 87% or about 30% of the time in an earlier analysis of several hundred of the donors. A later genetic analysis associated a missense DCLRE1C variant with V-gene and J-gene trimming of TCR beta chains, and an independent cohort replicated the association. In both the original and validation cohorts, the classifier was reported to diagnose cytomegalovirus status with high specificity and sensitivity. A total of roughly 160 TCR beta chains were listed by the study as associated with cytomegalovirus. Correlated functional status among segregating V segments might be attributable to linkage disequilibrium, but an unknown experimental factor could not be ruled out. When HLA alleles, especially DR and DQ, strongly co-occurred, attributing TCR associations to individual alleles was difficult. A later genetic analysis reported fewer N-insertions in productive TCRs among donors in an Asian-associated ancestry cluster than the approximately 700-donor mean. A cluster of highly shared sequence variants was judged likely to be a technical artifact of the sequencing pipeline. Because HLA typing was missing for some donors at each locus, association tests included only the typed subset. A further reported finding was that TCR beta sequences accurately predicted the HLA-A and HLA-B alleles for most subjects in the first cohort. A few of the identified cytomegalovirus-associated TCR beta chains were confirmed in vitro to be specific for cytomegalovirus antigens. Some IMGT-functional V segments, including TRBV6-2 and TRBV6-3, could not be distinguished by the 87-base-pair reads and were therefore excluded. In a later analysis, HLA-associated TCR beta chains showed more clonal expansion and lower generation probabilities than non-associated chains that were equally common. The authors suggested that the approach could potentially be extended to other disease states and immunological phenotypes. At a false discovery rate of 0.05, a later analysis linked some 18,000 TCR beta sequences to specific HLA alleles. A later analysis found that TCR association rates varied across HLA loci, with DRB1 alleles showing the most associated TCRs and HLA-C alleles the fewest. Because counts were too low, roughly 17 rarely observed V segments, including chromosome 9 orphons, were left out of the earlier analysis of approximately 500 of the donors. CMV serostatus was the only immune exposure information available for the cohort. Most TCR sequences were seen in very few donors, while some public TCRs were found in many individuals. Sequencing depth was assumed to be roughly uniform across donors in the presence/absence analyses, though that assumption may not hold.

The library relied on the immunoSEQ multiplex PCR assay. A mixture of 60 forward primers for TCR Vbeta segments and 13 reverse primers for TCR Jbeta segments was used in the multiplex PCR. The CDR3 region of rearranged TCR beta genes was amplified from genomic DNA by a multiplex PCR assay. Amplified TCR beta libraries were sequenced as 87-base-pair reads on the Illumina HiSeq System. The study's processing was this. A later analysis counted tens of millions of unique TCR beta chains across the 700 or so repertoires, and some 11 million of these chains were shared by at least two donors. Raw reads were error-corrected and collapsed into unique sequences with a nearest-neighbor algorithm that merged closely related sequences to remove PCR and sequencing errors. CDR3 sequences were aligned to IMGT reference sequences to assign V, D and J gene segments. For a sequence to be retained, a match of at least six nucleotides was required to both a V gene segment and a J gene segment. Rearrangements were classified as productive when the CDR3 lacked stop codons and remained in frame with V and J, and all other rearrangements were classified as non-productive. CDR3 was defined according to IMGT convention as the region running from the second conserved V-encoded cysteine to the conserved J-encoded phenylalanine. The earlier analysis of about 500 of the donors excluded sequences that lacked an unambiguous match to a single V gene segment. In an earlier analysis of approximately 610 of the donors, V segments were called functional above 56.7% productive rearrangements and were called segregating when the between-donor standard deviation exceeded 5%. A statistical classification framework was built to diagnose cytomegalovirus status from the catalog of TCR beta chain sequences. In a later analysis, V and J genes were assigned by comparing TCR nucleotide sequences against IMGT/GENE-DB human TR gene sequences. Using the TCRdist pipeline, a later analysis assigned CDR3 sequences along with most-parsimonious VDJ recombination scenarios. In a later analysis, every TCR beta chain was defined by the combination of its CDR3 amino acid sequence and its V-gene family, and reads without a unique V-gene family were dropped. In a later analysis, approximately 640 highly shared, low-generation-probability nucleotide sequences were removed to address suspected cross-contamination and a sequencing artifact. For each public chain, a later analysis derived a clonal expansion index from normalized ranks of inferred template counts within each repertoire. In a later analysis, generation probabilities were computed using a VDJ recombination model fitted to out-of-frame rearrangements, and the results were checked against IGoR. In a later analysis, TCR-TCR, TCR-HLA and TCR-CMV co-occurrence was scored with hypergeometric tests, and a repertoire-size bias correction was applied to TCR pairs. To estimate false discovery rates, a later analysis permuted the HLA or CMV assignments 20 times. A later analysis grouped co-occurring TCRs with DBSCAN, adding TCRdist sequence similarity when clustering within HLA-allele-positive subsets. Co-occurrence clustering excluded repertoires with fewer than 30,000 or more than 120,000 public chains, plus five with anomalous nucleotide sharing. Not all clones reach the TCRdb copy of this immuneACCESS table, which keeps in-frame sequences only. Checked studies attribute under half of the gap to unresolved V genes and leave the rest unexplained. Clonal size and the V and J genes are those of that table, whereas D and trimming came from the DNA. The sample table records some 240,000 clones; 92% of these occur just once. The ten most abundant clones make up less than 2% of the sample.

The junction shows trimming of 6 bases on V and 9 bases on J, and the gene matches do not reach 9 bases of it. The CDR3 starts with the cysteine, ends with the phenylalanine, and has 15 residues. CDR3 DNA is the only sequence kept; it has 45 bases, read in frame from the first base. Taken from the germline V gene, the CDR1 and CDR2 loops are MGHDK and SYGVNS. The cohort was made up of around 720 healthy bone marrow donors. At the time of sampling, every cohort member was nominally healthy, though immune exposures that went unrecorded were likely present. The donor was CMV seronegative and was included in the group of 352 seronegative cohort members. Every donor gave a peripheral blood sample, and the peripheral blood mononuclear cells from that sample were used for TCR beta sequencing. The Qiagen DNeasy Blood Extraction Kit was used to extract genomic DNA from the blood cell samples. About this clone itself: It lacks a known antigen. The sample holds no much larger clone one base away, and base qualities are not on file.

The rearrangement combines TRBV25-1 with TRBJ2-1, and 12 bases in between align with TRBD2. This sequence originates from a girl aged 2-10 years in good health and CMV-seronegative. Sample: PBMCs. The CDR3 region reads CASSSLAGGPGEQFF. The nucleotide sequence reads as follows: TGTGCCAGCAGCTCCCTAGCGGGAGGGCCCGGTGAGCAGTTCTTC.